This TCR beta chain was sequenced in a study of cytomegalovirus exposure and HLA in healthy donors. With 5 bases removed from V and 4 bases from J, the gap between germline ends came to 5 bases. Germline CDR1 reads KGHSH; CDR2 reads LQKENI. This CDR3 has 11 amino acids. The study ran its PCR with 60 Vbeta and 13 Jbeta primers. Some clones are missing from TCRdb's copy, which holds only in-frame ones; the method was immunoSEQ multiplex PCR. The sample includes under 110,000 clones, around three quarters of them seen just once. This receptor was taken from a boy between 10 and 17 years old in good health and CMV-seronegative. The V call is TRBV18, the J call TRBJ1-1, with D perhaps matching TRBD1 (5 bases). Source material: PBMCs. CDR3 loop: CASSGATEAFF. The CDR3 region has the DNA TGTGCCAGCTCAGGGGCCACTGAAGCTTTCTTT.